This T cell receptor (beta chain) appears in the sequencing data of a study of spatial heterogeneity in lung cancer (dated by TCRdb to 2018 to 2020). For context, the study as a whole: Donors were 72 patients with early-stage, untreated non-small cell lung cancer from the lung TRACERx cohort. The study quantitatively compared TCR alpha and beta repertoires across multiple tumor regions, matched nontumor lung and blood in non-small cell lung cancer. At surgery, both alpha and beta chains were TCR-sequenced in 220 tumor regions, approximately 64 matched nontumor lung samples and 50 to 60 PBMC samples. More beta-chain than alpha-chain transcripts were consistently detected, likely reflecting higher beta-chain transcript abundance. In the raw uncorrected reads, each unique combination of TCR and UMI appeared more than ten times on average. Follow-up PBMC samples were sequenced whenever available, with the median time to follow-up being two to three years after resection. Nonsynonymous mutation counts, determined by whole-exome sequencing of tumor tissue, were related to TCR repertoire features. The paper as a whole reports these results and caveats: Only 14 patients were included in the comparisons of baseline and follow-up blood repertoires. Ubiquitous expanded tumor TCRs were found in blood more often at tumor resection than at routine follow-up. Confirming at a functional level the hypothesis that regional TCRs recognize regional mutations was considered to require additional single-cell paired TCR alpha and beta sequencing.

The label giving this sample's time point can be read as: blood at routine non-recurrence follow-up after resection. TCR sequencing used whole RNA extracted from tumor and nontumor lung tissue, or from cryopreserved PBMC samples, without cell sorting. Only patients for whom sufficient RNA was available from at least two tumor regions were selected for TCR sequencing. The library was produced with 5' RACE. TCRdb lists the instrument as NextSeq 500. The TCR library protocol attached a unique molecular identifier to each TCR cDNA molecule to allow correction of PCR and sequencing errors. Per the original workflow: TCR identification, UMI-based error correction and CDR3 extraction were all carried out with Decombinator tools. Expanded TCRs were defined as those above a frequency of 2 per 1,000, corresponding to the top 1% of the tumor frequency distribution. Rényi diversity was computed with the R vegan package after subsampling each repertoire 100 times to 5,000 TCRs. CDR3 similarity networks were built from amino acid triplet string-kernel similarity, with CDR3s being connected when pairwise similarity was above 0.82. TCRdb ran its own pipeline on the public reads, namely fastp trimming at Q25 and MiXCR clone calling, and kept in-frame beta chains. Each entry is one CDR3 protein sequence, shown with its most common DNA and genes. The V and J calls shown here were made by TCRdb, not taken from the authors' results. The sample table records roughly 120,000 distinct CDR3 sequences; over 9% of these occur just once. Of the sample, roughly 15% falls within the top ten clones.

Sequences SGDLS (CDR1) and YYNGEE (CDR2) are obtained from the germline V gene. From cysteine to phenylalanine, the CDR3 is 12 amino acids long. Just CDR3 DNA is preserved here, 36 bases in frame from base 1. Deletion took 3 bases off V and 4 bases off J, with a span of 7 bases between the germline ends. In its sample, this clonotype was seen many times. It lacks a known antigen. Base quality data are lacking; no much larger clone is found one base away. Sequencing was performed on PBMCs, taken at follow-up. The receptor's source is a male donor with early-stage non-small cell lung cancer. The chain uses TRBV9 and TRBJ1-2; the D gene identity is not certain. The CDR3 is CASSADRYGYTF. The nucleotide sequence is TGTGCCAGCAGCGCGGACCGCTATGGCTACACCTTC.